The TCR beta chain under discussion was sequenced for a study of prognosis after radiotherapy for stage I lung cancer. Study overall: Deemed medically inoperable were all patients with non-small cell lung cancer. With over ten men and over five women, the cohort's median age was approximately 74 years, range roughly 53–85.

Two separate time points each saw a draw of roughly 6 milliliters of peripheral blood. The CDR3 runs to 15 residues. The germline gives CDR1 MNHNS, CDR2 SASEGT. Amplicons of TCR beta CDR3 were generated from genomic DNA by two-round multiplex PCR. Primers (each specific to one TRBV or TRBJ gene) were used in first-round PCR. MiXCR was run by TCRdb on the multiplex PCR reads, yielding one entry per CDR3 protein. The sample yields around 60,000 distinct CDR3 sequences, roughly 29% seen once. The sample was PBMCs, taken before or after stereotactic body radiation therapy (not recorded which). The V gene is TRBV6-1, the J gene TRBJ2-5; D possibly uses TRBD1 or TRBD2 (5 bases each). The receptor was derived from a donor of 50 years or more with non-small cell lung cancer. The CDR3 bases are TGTTCCATCAGCTCCCACCGGGACCCTCAAGAGACCCAGTACTTC. It encodes CSISSHRDPQETQYF.